This T cell receptor beta chain was found in a study of cytomegalovirus exposure and HLA in healthy donors (dated by TCRdb to the late 2010s). About the investigation overall: According to an earlier analysis of 550 to 750 of the donors, about 180 million T cells yielded 95 million to 140 million unique TCR beta sequences and about 280 Gb of sequence data. In a later genetic analysis, genome-wide SNP genotypes for about 65% of the 666 donors were used, and that subset was treated as a discovery cohort. Around 300 gigabases of sequencing data and tens of millions of unique TCR sequences were included in an early release covering around 650 HLA-typed donors. A separate validation cohort of 90 to 150 different subjects was used in addition to the roughly 620-subject first cohort. Among roughly 400 genotyped donors of the cohort, an average of roughly 240,000 unique TCR beta nucleotide sequences were sequenced per donor, about a sixth of them non-productive. The T cell repertoires of around 670 subjects were profiled by immunosequencing and related to cytomegalovirus serostatus. Rather than drawing on any new phenotypic data, the later analysis identified candidate immune exposures from TCR beta sequences and the way those sequences occurred across donors. Donor age, sex, ethnicity and CMV serostatus were collected together with the repertoire data. An earlier analysis of 587 of the donors applied high-throughput TCR beta sequencing to assess whether each TCR beta V gene segment acted as functional or pseudogenic. To predict cytomegalovirus infection status, the study combined high-throughput TCR immunosequencing, statistical association of individual TCRs with disease status, and machine learning. Every discovery cohort repertoire had been produced on one sequencing platform. The number of donors typed differed by locus, with 629-630 for A, B, C, DRB1 and DQB1, 522 for DQA1, 600 to 610 for DPA1, and roughly 450 for DPB1. To study patterns of TCR occurrence, a later analysis re-analyzed previously published TCR beta repertoires from 500 to 850 donors and added high-resolution HLA genotyping. HLA typing covered class I and class II loci at four-digit resolution. The study was designed to test whether signatures of past pathogen exposure could be identified by cataloging public T cell receptors. Of the 300 to 500 genotyped donors, over 80% were placed in the genetic ancestry cluster associated with self-reported Caucasian donors. Because of strong linkage in the cohort, four or five DR-DQ haplotypes were treated as single units for association and clustering. On the study overall, not on this receptor specifically: The authors suggested that the approach could potentially be generalized to other disease states and immunological phenotypes. Cytomegalovirus status was reported to be diagnosed by the classifier with high specificity and sensitivity in both the original and validation cohorts. Because HLA typing was missing for some donors at each locus, association tests included only the typed subset. A further reported finding was that TCR beta sequences accurately predicted the HLA-A and HLA-B alleles for most subjects in the first cohort. Broadly in line with IMGT annotations, most TCR beta V segments showed up in productive rearrangements about 87% or about 30% of the time in an earlier analysis of roughly 590 of the donors. In a later analysis, several top co-occurrence clusters were reported to appear linked to parvovirus B19, influenza, CMV and Epstein-Barr virus. In a later analysis, most CMV-associated TCR beta chains were found to appear HLA-restricted, with HLA associations seemingly driven largely by CMV exposure. A later analysis associated 16,951 TCR beta sequences with specific HLA alleles at a false discovery rate of 0.05. A few of the identified cytomegalovirus-associated TCR beta chains were confirmed in vitro to be specific for cytomegalovirus antigens. Roughly uniform sequencing depth across donors was assumed in presence/absence analyses, although this assumption may not hold. When HLA alleles, especially DR and DQ, strongly co-occurred, TCR associations were difficult to assign to individual alleles. The only immune exposure information available for the cohort was CMV serostatus. A group of highly shared sequence variants was considered likely to be a technical artifact of the sequencing pipeline. Correlated functional status among segregating V segments might be attributable to linkage disequilibrium, but an unknown experimental factor could not be ruled out. In a later analysis, HLA-associated TCR beta chains were found to be more clonally expanded and to have lower generation probabilities than equally common non-associated chains. Across donors, most TCR sequences were observed very rarely, whereas some public TCRs were present in many individuals. Because counts were too low, seventeen rarely observed V segments, including chromosome 9 orphons, were left out of the earlier analysis of about 620 of the donors. In a later genetic analysis, a missense DCLRE1C variant was associated with V-gene and J-gene trimming of TCR beta chains, and the association was replicated in an independent cohort. A later genetic analysis reported fewer N-insertions in productive TCRs among donors in an Asian-associated ancestry cluster than the roughly 700-donor mean. According to a later analysis, TCR association rates differed among HLA loci, with DRB1 alleles showing the most associated TCRs and HLA-C alleles showing the fewest. In this cohort, only TCR beta chains were sequenced, and detectable features were limited by the absence of alpha or paired-chain data. In the study, approximately 150 TCR beta chains were listed as associated with cytomegalovirus.

Of note for this clone: The antigen this receptor binds is unknown. It has no much larger one-base neighbor in the sample; base qualities were not kept.

The cohort consisted of approximately 690 healthy bone marrow donors. Cohort members were all nominally healthy when sampled, although unrecorded immune exposures were likely present. The donor was CMV seronegative and belonged to the group of under 400 seronegative cohort members. Every donor gave a peripheral blood sample, and the peripheral blood mononuclear cells from that sample were used for TCR beta sequencing. The Qiagen DNeasy Blood Extraction Kit was used to extract genomic DNA from the blood cell samples. The method was the immunoSEQ multiplex PCR assay. For the multiplex PCR, a mixture combining 60 forward primers for TCR Vbeta segments and 13 reverse primers for TCR Jbeta segments was used. The CDR3 region of rearranged TCR beta genes was amplified from genomic DNA with a multiplex PCR assay. The Illumina HiSeq System was used to sequence the amplified TCR beta libraries as 87-base-pair reads. The original methods were these. A later analysis counted approximately 84 million unique TCR beta chains across the 640 or so repertoires, and roughly 11 million of these chains were shared by at least two donors. A nearest-neighbor algorithm error-corrected the raw reads and collapsed the reads into unique sequences, merging closely related sequences to remove PCR and sequencing errors. Alignment of CDR3 sequences to IMGT reference sequences was used to assign V, D and J gene segments. For a sequence to be retained, at least a six-nucleotide match to both a V gene segment and a J gene segment was required. A rearrangement counted as productive if the CDR3 had no stop codons and remained in frame with V and J, and every other rearrangement counted as non-productive. Following IMGT convention, CDR3 was defined as the stretch from the second conserved V-encoded cysteine to the conserved J-encoded phenylalanine. In an earlier analysis of roughly 610 of the donors, sequences lacking an unambiguous match to a single V gene segment were excluded. In an earlier analysis of almost 600 of the donors, a V segment was called functional when productive rearrangements were above 56.7%, and segregating when the standard deviation between donors exceeded 5%. To diagnose cytomegalovirus status from the catalog of TCR beta chain sequences, a statistical classification framework was built. In a later analysis, V and J genes were assigned by comparing TCR nucleotide sequences against IMGT/GENE-DB human TR gene sequences. A later analysis assigned CDR3 sequences and most-parsimonious VDJ recombination scenarios with the TCRdist pipeline. In a later analysis, each TCR beta chain was defined by its CDR3 amino acid sequence together with its V-gene family, and reads lacking a unique V-gene family were excluded. A later analysis removed over 500 highly shared, low-generation-probability nucleotide sequences to deal with suspected cross-contamination and a sequencing artifact. For each public chain, a later analysis derived a clonal expansion index from normalized ranks of inferred template counts within each repertoire. Generation probabilities in a later analysis came from a VDJ recombination model fitted to out-of-frame rearrangements, and those results were checked against IGoR. A later analysis scored TCR-TCR, TCR-HLA and TCR-CMV co-occurrence with hypergeometric tests, applying a repertoire-size bias correction to TCR pairs. To estimate false discovery rates, a later analysis permuted the HLA or CMV assignments 20 times. In a later analysis, co-occurring TCRs were grouped using DBSCAN, and TCRdist sequence similarity was added for clustering within HLA-allele-positive subsets. For co-occurrence clustering, repertoires with fewer than 30,000 or more than 120,000 public chains were excluded, along with five or six repertoires with anomalous nucleotide sharing. TCRdb stores this immuneACCESS table with in-frame sequences only. Part of the clones is absent; in the studies checked, under half of the shortfall reflects unresolved V genes, and no reason is known for the rest. V, J and clone size derive from that table, while D and trimming were established from the DNA sequence. The sample records 180,000 or so clones, 82% of which are singletons. The top ten clones comprise over 1.5% of the sample.

Material for sequencing was PBMCs. The sequence was obtained from a man aged 35 to 55 in good health and CMV-seronegative.

The sequenced DNA: TGTGCCAGCAGCTTTTCATCGACTAGCGGGGGTTCAGATACGCAGTATTTT. Its translation reads: CASSFSSTSGGSDTQYF. The V gene is TRBV5-8 and the J gene is TRBJ2-3; TRBD2 fits 12 bases in the junction. V ends up 2 bases short and J 4 bases short, with an unmatched junction base count of 8. The CDR3 sequence holds 17 residues, the cysteine and phenylalanine included. Only the CDR3 DNA is retained, 51 bases long and in frame from the first base. CDR1 and CDR2, looked up from the germline V gene, are SGHTS and YDEGEE.